This T cell receptor beta chain was identified during a study of blood T cell repertoires in COVID-19 (TCRdb year 2020). About the investigation overall: Samples covering the acute and convalescent phases of COVID-19 were provided by collaborators in the United States, Italy and Spain. The samples were drawn from the first 160 participants of the ongoing ImmuneRACE study and from more than 1,000 subjects provided by 6 global collaborators. The material from the prospective study consisted of cDNA or gDNA derived from T cells, B-cell-depleted T cells, or PBMCs. The dataset comprised deeply sampled blood TCRbeta repertoires from subjects exposed to, actively infected with, or recovered from COVID-19. Where HLA class I and class II types were available, the types were taken from metadata supplied by the sample provider, not from assay-based typing. The repertoires were released in a freely available public database meant as a resource for research on the immune response to SARS-CoV-2. Sample metadata almost always included a de-identified subject ID, COVID-19 status, age in years and sex.

The research as a whole found: Clinical and demographic metadata were provided uncurated, with the amount varying by source and participant.

Note on this clone: Its antigen is still unknown. No much larger clonotype is one base removed from it; base qualities were not supplied.

TCRbeta CDR3 regions were amplified from genomic DNA by means of the immunoSEQ Assay, a bias-controlled multiplex PCR. The source study handled its data this way. Nucleated cell counts per sample were estimated from amplification of reference gene primers within the assay. To quantify the absolute abundance of each unique TCRbeta CDR3 rearrangement, sequence reads were collapsed and filtered. Productive Simpson clonality was computed per sample as the square root of Simpson's diversity index over productive rearrangements. TCRdb provides this immuneACCESS table in a form limited to in-frame rearrangements. Some clones are lacking; in checked studies, under half of them reflect an unresolved V gene, and why the rest are absent is not known. D and trimming come from the DNA, and the V and J calls and clone size come from that table. The sample includes 330,000 or so clones, with around 90% observed a single time. The ten most abundant clones make up approximately 17% of the sample.

In the prospective study, participants were roughly 18 to 100 years old, resided in about two dozen geographic areas of the United States, and were enrolled through a virtual design. In the prospective study, cohorts were assigned on the basis of participant-reported clinical history obtained from a screening survey and a study questionnaire. ImmuneRACE Cohort 3 recovered participants were defined by two consecutive negative NP/OP PCR tests, healthcare professional clearance, or symptom resolution. Each participant in the prospective study had whole blood, serum and a nasopharyngeal or oropharyngeal swab collected by mobile phlebotomists. Prospective study participants could optionally give additional blood draws and questionnaires over an approximately two-month period. Prospective study blood samples were shipped either frozen or at room temperature before DNA extraction. Input material: PBMCs or T cells enriched from blood (not recorded which). The receptor was isolated from a woman aged 25 to 45 who had recovered from COVID-19.

The sequenced DNA is TGTGCCAGCAGCTTGGGCTACCTTAGCAATCAGCCCCAGCATTTT. This translates into CASSLGYLSNQPQHF. The sequence links TRBV7-8 to TRBJ1-5, with the D gene too uncertain to name. From the germline V gene, CDR1 is SGHVS and CDR2 is FQNEAQ. Measured from the cysteine to the phenylalanine, the CDR3 is 15 residues long. Left in the record is the CDR3 DNA by itself, 45 bases read in frame from the first base. V is cut by 3 bases and J by 0 bases, and the space between the germline ends is 9 bases. The entire variable domain, with the stretches around the CDR3 drawn from the reference TRBV7-8 and TRBJ1-5 proteins, is GAGVSQSPRYKVAKRGQDVALRCDPISGHVSLFWYQQALGQGPEFLTYFQNEAQLDKSGLPSDRFFAERPEGSVSTLKIQRTQQEDSAVYLCASSLGYLSNQPQHFGDGTRLSIL.